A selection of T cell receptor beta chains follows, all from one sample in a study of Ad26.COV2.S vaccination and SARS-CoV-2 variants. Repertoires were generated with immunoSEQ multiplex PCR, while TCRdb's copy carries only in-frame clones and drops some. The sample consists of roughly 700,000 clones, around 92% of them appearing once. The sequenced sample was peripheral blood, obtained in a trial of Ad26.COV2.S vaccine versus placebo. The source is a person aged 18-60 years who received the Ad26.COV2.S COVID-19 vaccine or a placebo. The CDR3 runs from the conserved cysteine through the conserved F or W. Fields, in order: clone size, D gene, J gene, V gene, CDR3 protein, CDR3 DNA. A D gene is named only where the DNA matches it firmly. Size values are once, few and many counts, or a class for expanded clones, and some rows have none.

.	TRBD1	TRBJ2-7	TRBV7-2	CASSPGAGTAYEQYF	TGTGCCAGCAGCCCCGGAGCCGGGACAGCTTACGAGCAGTACTTC
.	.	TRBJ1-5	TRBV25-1	CASGVMGSNQPQHF	TGTGCCAGCGGCGTCATGGGGAGCAATCAGCCCCAGCATTTT
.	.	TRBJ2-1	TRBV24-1	CATSDPGLLGYNEQFF	TGTGCCACCAGTGACCCGGGACTTCTGGGATACAATGAGCAGTTCTTC
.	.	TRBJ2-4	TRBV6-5	CASSYGTGSNIQYF	TGTGCCAGCAGTTACGGAACAGGGTCAAACATTCAGTACTTC
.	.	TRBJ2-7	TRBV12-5	CASGLPPFEQYF	TGTGCTAGTGGTTTGCCCCCCTTCGAGCAGTACTTC
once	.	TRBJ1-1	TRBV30	CAWSRRQQNTEAFF	TGTGCCTGGAGTAGGCGACAGCAGAACACTGAAGCTTTCTTT
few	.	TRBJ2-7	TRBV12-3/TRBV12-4	CASSLTNSYEQYF	TGTGCCAGCAGTTTGACAAATTCCTACGAGCAGTACTTC
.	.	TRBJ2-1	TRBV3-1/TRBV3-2	CASSPVVTASYNEQFF	TGTGCCAGCAGCCCTGTGGTGACCGCTTCCTACAATGAGCAGTTCTTC
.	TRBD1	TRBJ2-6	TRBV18	CASSPPGQGAGGANVLTF	TGTGCCAGCTCACCACCGGGACAGGGGGCTGGTGGGGCCAACGTCCTGACTTTC
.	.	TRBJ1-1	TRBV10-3	CAISSTGTNTEAFF	TGTGCCATCAGTTCCACGGGCACGAACACTGAAGCTTTCTTT
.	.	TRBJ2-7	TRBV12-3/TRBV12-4	CASSLVGNHEQYF	TGTGCCAGCAGTTTAGTTGGGAATCACGAGCAGTACTTC
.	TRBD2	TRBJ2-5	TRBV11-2	CASSLDGQAGGQETQYF	TGTGCCAGCAGCTTAGATGGGCAGGCGGGGGGCCAAGAGACCCAGTACTTC
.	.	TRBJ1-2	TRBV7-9	CASSLEGYYGYTF	TGTGCCAGCAGCTTAGAGGGGTACTATGGCTACACCTTC
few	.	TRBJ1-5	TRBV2	CAGHAENQPQHF	TGTGCCGGGCACGCGGAGAATCAGCCCCAGCATTTT
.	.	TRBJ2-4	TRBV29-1	CSVATGRDIQYF	TGCAGCGTGGCGACAGGTAGAGACATTCAGTACTTC
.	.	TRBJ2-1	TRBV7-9	CASSRRQTPYNEQFF	TGTGCCAGCAGCCGGAGACAGACCCCATACAATGAGCAGTTCTTC
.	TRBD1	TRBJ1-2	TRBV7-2	CASSSRDRALYGYTF	TGTGCCAGCAGCTCCCGGGACAGGGCCCTCTATGGCTACACCTTC
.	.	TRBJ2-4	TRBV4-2	CASSSPGLGKNIQYF	TGTGCCAGCAGCTCCCCTGGGCTAGGCAAAAACATTCAGTACTTC
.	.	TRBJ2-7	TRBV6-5	CASSWTGRVYEQYF	TGTGCCAGCAGTTGGACAGGGAGGGTCTACGAGCAGTACTTC
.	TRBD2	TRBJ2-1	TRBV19	CASSTPGWGGTSGIYNEQFF	TGTGCCAGTAGTACCCCGGGGTGGGGAGGGACTAGCGGGATCTACAATGAGCAGTTCTTC